This T cell receptor (beta chain) emerged from a study of T cells in Graves' hyperthyroidism and ophthalmopathy. Amplified TCR beta CDR3 regions derived from RNA transcripts. HTBI primers were the set used in a first-round RT-PCR of the TCR CDR3. One entry per CDR3 protein, called by TCRdb with MiXCR from the multiplex PCR reads. The profile shows approximately 620,000 distinct CDR3 sequences, around 16% of them singletons. This clonotype was seen ten or more times. Its antigen is unknown. Clinicians diagnosed patients from clinical symptoms, serum thyroxine and TRAb, thyroid ultrasound and orbital computed tomography. CDR1 and CDR2 (germline): KGHSH, LQKENI. V was shortened by 5 bases and J by 3 bases, with 10 bases between the two germline ends. CDR3 length: 13 residues. Study-wide results and limits: A model using 13 V-J features told ophthalmopathy apart from stable hyperthyroidism.

The TCR sequence derives from a woman aged 40 to 50 with Graves' ophthalmopathy. The sample consisted of blood. This chain connects TRBV18 to TRBJ1-2; D is uncertain. CDR3 residues: CASSGVTDYGYTF. Here the CDR3 DNA reads TGTGCCAGCTCAGGGGTGACGGACTATGGCTACACCTTC. Together with reference TRBV18 and TRBJ1-2, the CDR3 gives the full variable domain: NAGVMQNPRHLVRRRGQEARLRCSPMKGHSHVYWYRQLPEEGLKFMVYLQKENIIDESGMPKERFSAEFPKEGPSILRIQQVVRGDSAAYFCASSGVTDYGYTFGSGTRLTVV.